This T cell receptor (beta chain) was obtained from a study of blood T cell repertoires in COVID-19 (dated by TCRdb to about 2020). Regarding the research as a whole: The collaborator samples originated in the United States, Italy and Spain and spanned the acute and convalescent phases of COVID-19. HLA class I and class II types, where available, came from metadata supplied by the sample provider rather than from assay-based typing. Sample metadata almost always included a de-identified subject ID, COVID-19 status, age in years and sex. The dataset comprised deeply sampled blood TCRbeta repertoires from subjects exposed to, actively infected with, or recovered from COVID-19. The material from the prospective study consisted of cDNA or gDNA derived from T cells, B-cell-depleted T cells, or PBMCs. The repertoires were released in a freely available public database intended as a resource for research on the immune response to SARS-CoV-2. Samples were obtained from the ongoing ImmuneRACE study (first 160 participants) and from some 1,200 subjects provided by 6 global collaborators.

Broad study findings and their caveats: How much clinical and demographic metadata was included differed by source and by participant, and the metadata was provided uncurated.

Samples from volunteer blood donors who had recovered from COVID-19 were contributed by a second Seattle source. Each collaborating institution followed its own protocols to collect whole blood in K2EDTA tubes. For TCRbeta analysis, collaborator samples were shipped as frozen whole blood, as isolated PBMCs, or as DNA extracted from either sample type. As concerns this clone: The specificity of this receptor is unknown. No per-base quality is available; no much larger clone lies one base away.

TCRbeta CDR3 regions were amplified from genomic DNA by means of the immunoSEQ Assay, a bias-controlled multiplex PCR. The authors' analysis ran thus. Nucleated cell counts per sample were estimated from amplification of reference gene primers within the assay. Sequence reads were collapsed and filtered to measure the absolute abundance of every unique TCRbeta CDR3 rearrangement. For each sample, productive Simpson clonality was calculated by taking the square root of Simpson's diversity index across productive rearrangements. Sourced from immuneACCESS, this table was stored by TCRdb with only in-frame sequences that have V and J called. A share of the clones is absent; for the studies checked, an unresolved V gene accounts for under half, and the remainder has no known explanation. The DNA was the basis for D and trimming; V, J and clone size are from that table. Present in this sample are some 220,000 clones, about 85% of which were seen just once. Clones ranked in the top ten supply under 3.5% of the sample.

From the germline V gene (reference sequence), CDR1 is SEHNR and CDR2 is FQNEAQ. From V the trimming removes 6 bases and from J it removes 5 bases, while the gene matches leave 7 bases of the junction unaccounted for. The CDR3, cysteine through phenylalanine, is 16 amino acids long. Only the CDR3 part of the read is kept: 48 bases, read in frame from the first base. Recombination linked TRBV7-9 to TRBJ2-1, with 13 bases in between that match TRBD2. The sequence came from a man aged 50-60 years who had recovered from COVID-19. Input material: peripheral blood. The DNA sequence reads TGTGCCAGCAGACTTACACTAGCGGGAGGGAACAATGAGCAGTTCTTC. Translated, this gives CASRLTLAGGNNEQFF.